What follows describes a single TCR beta chain. Its antigen is currently unknown. The data originate from a study of monozygotic twins with inflammatory bowel disease. The CDR3 spans 15 residues. The UMIs contained a 6-nucleotide sample barcode. They were added by template switching during cDNA synthesis. TCRdb re-called the 5' RACE reads; one entry per CDR3 protein, DNA not given. Its table lists fewer than 200,000 distinct CDR3 sequences. Findings of the study overall: Especially where disease activity was present, IBD patients had fewer clonotypes in common with others than healthy twins did. Support was absent for any single strong signal or clonotype linked to IBD. Cells of different T cell subtypes could not be told apart.

This TCR derives from a human donor with ulcerative colitis or Crohn's disease, or a healthy co-twin of an affected twin (not recorded which). The sequenced material came from blood. The chain employs TRBV12-3 or TRBV12-4 and TRBJ2-1; the TCRdb D gene call, TRBD2, has no DNA to confirm it. This chain's CDR3 is CASSLEKGRVDEQFF.